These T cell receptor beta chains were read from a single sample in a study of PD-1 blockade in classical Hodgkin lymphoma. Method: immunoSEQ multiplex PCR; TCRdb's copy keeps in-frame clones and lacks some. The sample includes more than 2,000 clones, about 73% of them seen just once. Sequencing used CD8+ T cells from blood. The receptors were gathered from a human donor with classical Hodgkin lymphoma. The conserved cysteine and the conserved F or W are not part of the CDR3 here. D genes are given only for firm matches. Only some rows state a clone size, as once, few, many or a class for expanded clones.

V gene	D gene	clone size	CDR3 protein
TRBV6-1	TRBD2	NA	ASSRLAGVTGELF
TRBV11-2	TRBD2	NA	ASRQGLAGGGDTQY
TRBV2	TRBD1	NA	ASRGQGSRKTQY
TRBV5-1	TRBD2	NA	ASSPERGASTDTQY
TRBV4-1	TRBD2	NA	ASSQDWGLTRDEQF
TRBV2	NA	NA	ASSPAEGYGYT
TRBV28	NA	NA	ASGALTDEQY
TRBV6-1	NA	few	ASSEDSYQPQH
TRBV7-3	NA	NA	ASSLKGGASQAGELF
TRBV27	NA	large	ATSVFSGSYEQY
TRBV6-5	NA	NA	ASSYSGGAHRETQY
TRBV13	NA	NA	ASSLKTSNSYEQY
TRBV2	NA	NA	ASSEDRPSETQY
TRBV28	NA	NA	ASSLGGRTDTQY
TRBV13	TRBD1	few	ASSSRDRVGGANVLT
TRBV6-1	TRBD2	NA	ASSDIAGGQGEQF
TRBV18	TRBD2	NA	ASSPVTSGAYNEQF
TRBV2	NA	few	ASSDSLSNQPQH
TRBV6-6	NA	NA	ASSQPGRVDQPQH
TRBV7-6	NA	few	ASSQSSYEQY
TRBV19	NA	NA	ASSSGHLPRETQY
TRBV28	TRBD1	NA	ASSSFRTGVYEQY
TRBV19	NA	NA	ASSILGGRPQH
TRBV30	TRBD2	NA	ALRLAGAGELF
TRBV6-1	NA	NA	ASSEGGSGIEKLF
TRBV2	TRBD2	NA	ASRSTGLAGTETQY
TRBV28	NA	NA	ASSLVGYEQY
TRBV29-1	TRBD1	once	SVPDRGGGYT
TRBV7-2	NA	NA	ASSATLGIEQF
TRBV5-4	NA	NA	ASSDRGLETQY
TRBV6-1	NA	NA	ASSQSEENTEAF
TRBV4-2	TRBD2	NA	ASSQGGLADSSYNEQF
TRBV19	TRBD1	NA	ASSIRQGVEQY
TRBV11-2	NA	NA	ASSLGLSPPVDEQF
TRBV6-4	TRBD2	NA	ASSEIAGDQETQY
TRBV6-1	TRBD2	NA	ASRVTSGTSYEQY
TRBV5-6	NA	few	ASSFGGLSSYNEQF
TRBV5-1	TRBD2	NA	ASSSGSGGSNTGELF
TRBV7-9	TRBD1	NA	ASSRGDREYEQY
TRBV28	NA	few	ASSLMVGRYEQY
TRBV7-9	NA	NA	ASSPHSAYNEQF
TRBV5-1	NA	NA	ASSWGTSADTQY
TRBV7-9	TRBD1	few	ASSLSGTGAEAF
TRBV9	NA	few	ASSVGNTDTQY
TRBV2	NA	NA	ASSVQTNQPQH
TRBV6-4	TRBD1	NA	ASRAPGQPNTEAF
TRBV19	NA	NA	ASSIGQGYGYT
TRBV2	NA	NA	ASSTGLHNEQF
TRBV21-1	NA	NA	ASSKTGSNEQF
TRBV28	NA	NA	ASSSVGEQF
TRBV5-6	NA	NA	ASSDPGREGYT
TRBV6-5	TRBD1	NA	ASSYSSEGAGGYT
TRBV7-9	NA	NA	ASSSLLGGSNTGELF
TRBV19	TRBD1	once	ASSHRDRAYEQY
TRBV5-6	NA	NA	ASSLLMRRDIDTDTQY
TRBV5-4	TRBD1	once	ASSPGQGGSPLH
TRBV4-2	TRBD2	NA	ASSHEGGTGANVLT
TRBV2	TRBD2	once	ASRAFGGASSGANVLT
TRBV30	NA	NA	AQTGPNYGYT